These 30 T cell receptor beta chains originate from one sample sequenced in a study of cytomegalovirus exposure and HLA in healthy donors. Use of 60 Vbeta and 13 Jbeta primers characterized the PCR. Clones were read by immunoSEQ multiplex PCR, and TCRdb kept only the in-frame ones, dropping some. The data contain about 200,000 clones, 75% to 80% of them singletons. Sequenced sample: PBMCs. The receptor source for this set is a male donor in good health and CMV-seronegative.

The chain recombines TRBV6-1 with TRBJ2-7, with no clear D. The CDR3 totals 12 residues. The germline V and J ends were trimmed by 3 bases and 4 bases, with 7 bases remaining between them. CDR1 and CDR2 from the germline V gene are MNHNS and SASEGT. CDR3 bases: TGTGCCAGCAGTGACTTCTTTTACGAGCAGTACTTC. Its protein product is CASSDFFYEQYF.

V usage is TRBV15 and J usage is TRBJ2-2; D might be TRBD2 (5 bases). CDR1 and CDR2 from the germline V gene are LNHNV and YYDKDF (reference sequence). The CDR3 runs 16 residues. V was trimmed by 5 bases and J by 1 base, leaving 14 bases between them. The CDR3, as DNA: TGTGCCACCAGCTTTGGGAGAGGTCAGAACACCGGGGAGCTGTTTTTT. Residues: CATSFGRGQNTGELFF.

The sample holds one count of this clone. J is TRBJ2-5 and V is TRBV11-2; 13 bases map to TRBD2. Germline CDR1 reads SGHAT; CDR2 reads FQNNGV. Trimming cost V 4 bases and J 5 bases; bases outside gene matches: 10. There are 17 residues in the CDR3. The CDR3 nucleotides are TGTGCCAGCAGCTGGGGACTAGCGGGATACCTTGGGGAGACCCAGTACTTC. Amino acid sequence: CASSWGLAGYLGETQYF.

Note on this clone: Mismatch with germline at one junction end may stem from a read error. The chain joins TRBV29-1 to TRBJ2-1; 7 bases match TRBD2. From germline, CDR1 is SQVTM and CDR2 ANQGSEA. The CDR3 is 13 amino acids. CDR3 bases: TGCAGCGTGGAAGCGGGGACCTACAATGAGCAGTTCTTC. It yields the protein CSVEAGTYNEQFF.

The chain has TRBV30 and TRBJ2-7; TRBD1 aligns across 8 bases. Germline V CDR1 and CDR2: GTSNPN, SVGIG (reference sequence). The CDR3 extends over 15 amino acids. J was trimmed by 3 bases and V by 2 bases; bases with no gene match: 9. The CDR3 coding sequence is TGTGCCTGGAGTCCCAAGACAGGGGCCATCTACGAGCAGTACTTC. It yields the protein CAWSPKTGAIYEQYF.

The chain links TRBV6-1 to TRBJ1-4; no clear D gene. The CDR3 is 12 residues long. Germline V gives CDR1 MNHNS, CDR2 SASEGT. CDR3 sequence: CATRSSLEKLFF. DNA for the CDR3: TGTGCGACCAGGTCCTCACTTGAAAAACTGTTTTTT.

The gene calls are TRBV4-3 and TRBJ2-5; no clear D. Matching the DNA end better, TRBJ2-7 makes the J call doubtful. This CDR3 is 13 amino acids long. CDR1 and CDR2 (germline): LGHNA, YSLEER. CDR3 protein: CASSQEPGYEQYF. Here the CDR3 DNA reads TGCGCCAGCAGCCAGGAGCCTGGGTACGAGCAGTACTTC.

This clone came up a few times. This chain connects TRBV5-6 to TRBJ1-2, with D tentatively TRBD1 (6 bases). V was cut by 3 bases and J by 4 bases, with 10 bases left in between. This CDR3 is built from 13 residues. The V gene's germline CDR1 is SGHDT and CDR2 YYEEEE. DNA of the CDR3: TGTGCCAGCAGCTACAGGGAGTTCTATGGCTACACCTTC. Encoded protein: CASSYREFYGYTF. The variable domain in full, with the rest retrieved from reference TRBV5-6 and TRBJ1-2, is DAGVTQSPTHLIKTRGQQVTLRCSPKSGHDTVSWYQQALGQGPQFIFQYYEEEERQRGNFPDRFSGHQFPNYSSELNVNALLLGDSALYLCASSYREFYGYTFGSGTRLTVV.

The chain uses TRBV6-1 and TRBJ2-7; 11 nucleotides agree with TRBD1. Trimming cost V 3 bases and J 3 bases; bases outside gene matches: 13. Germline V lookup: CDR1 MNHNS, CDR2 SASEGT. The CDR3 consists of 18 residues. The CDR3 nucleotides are TGTGCCAGCAGTGATTCCAGACGAGGACAGGGGGCAATCTACGAGCAGTACTTC. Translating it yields CASSDSRRGQGAIYEQYF.

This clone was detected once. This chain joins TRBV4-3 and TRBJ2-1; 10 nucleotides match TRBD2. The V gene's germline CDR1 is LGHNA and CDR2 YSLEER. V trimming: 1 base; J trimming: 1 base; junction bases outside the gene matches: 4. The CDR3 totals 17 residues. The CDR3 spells CASSQGLAGDSYNEQFF. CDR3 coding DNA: TGCGCCAGCAGCCAAGGACTAGCGGGTGATTCCTACAATGAGCAGTTCTTC.

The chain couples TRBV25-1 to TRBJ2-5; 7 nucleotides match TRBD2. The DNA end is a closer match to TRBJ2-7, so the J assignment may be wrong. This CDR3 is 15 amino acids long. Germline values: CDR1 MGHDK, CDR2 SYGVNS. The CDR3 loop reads CASSEASGSSYEQYF. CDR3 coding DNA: TGTGCCAGCAGTGAGGCTAGCGGAAGCTCCTACGAGCAGTACTTC.

CDR3 coding DNA: TGTGCCAGCAGCTCCGGGACAGGGGGCGGGGATACGCAGTATTTT. Protein product: CASSSGTGGGDTQYF. The chain employs TRBV7-8 and TRBJ2-3; 12 positions agree with TRBD1. Germline V gives CDR1 SGHVS, CDR2 FQNEAQ. V lost 4 bases to trimming and J lost 6 bases; unmatched junction nucleotides: 5. This CDR3 is built from 15 residues. Based on the CDR3 plus reference TRBV7-8 and TRBJ2-3, the full variable domain is GAGVSQSPRYKVAKRGQDVALRCDPISGHVSLFWYQQALGQGPEFLTYFQNEAQLDKSGLPSDRFFAERPEGSVSTLKIQRTQQEDSAVYLCASSSGTGGGDTQYFGPGTRLTVL.

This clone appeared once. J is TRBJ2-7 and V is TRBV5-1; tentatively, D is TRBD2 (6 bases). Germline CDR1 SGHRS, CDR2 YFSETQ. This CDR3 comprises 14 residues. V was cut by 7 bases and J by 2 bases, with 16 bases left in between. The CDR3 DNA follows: TGCGCCAGCGCTCAGGGAGGACTTGCCTACGAGCAGTACTTC. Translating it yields CASAQGGLAYEQYF.

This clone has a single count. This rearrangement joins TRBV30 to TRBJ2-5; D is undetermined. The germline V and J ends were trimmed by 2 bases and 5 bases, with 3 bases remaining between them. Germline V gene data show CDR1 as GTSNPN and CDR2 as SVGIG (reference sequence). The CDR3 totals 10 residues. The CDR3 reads CAWSQETQYF. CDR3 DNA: TGTGCCTGGAGTCAGGAGACCCAGTACTTC. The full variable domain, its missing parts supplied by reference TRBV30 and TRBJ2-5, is SQTIHQWPATLVQPVGSPLSLECTVEGTSNPNLYWYRQAAGRGLQLLFYSVGIGQISSEVPQNLSASRPQDRQFILSSKKLLLSDSGFYLCAWSQETQYFGPGTRLLVL.

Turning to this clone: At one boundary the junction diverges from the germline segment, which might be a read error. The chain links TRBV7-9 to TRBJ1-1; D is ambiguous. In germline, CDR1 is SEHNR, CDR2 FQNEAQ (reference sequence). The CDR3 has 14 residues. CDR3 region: CSSSLGEGNTEAFF. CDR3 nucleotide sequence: TGTTCCAGCAGCTTAGGTGAGGGGAACACTGAAGCTTTCTTT.

The CDR3 spells CASSPQTGGETQYF. DNA of the CDR3: TGTGCCAGCAGTCCTCAGACAGGGGGGGAGACCCAGTACTTC. The chain carries TRBV6-5 and TRBJ2-5, with 9 bases aligning to TRBD1. The V segment lost 5 bases and the J segment 5 bases; nucleotides outside the gene matches: 6. Germline CDR1 reads MNHEY; CDR2 reads SVGAGI. The CDR3 is 14 residues long.

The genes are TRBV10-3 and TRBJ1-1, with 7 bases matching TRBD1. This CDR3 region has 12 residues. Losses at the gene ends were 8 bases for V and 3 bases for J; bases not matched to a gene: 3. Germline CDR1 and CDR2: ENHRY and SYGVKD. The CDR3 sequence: CAIQGDDTEAFF. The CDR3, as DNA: TGTGCCATCCAGGGGGACGACACTGAAGCTTTCTTT.

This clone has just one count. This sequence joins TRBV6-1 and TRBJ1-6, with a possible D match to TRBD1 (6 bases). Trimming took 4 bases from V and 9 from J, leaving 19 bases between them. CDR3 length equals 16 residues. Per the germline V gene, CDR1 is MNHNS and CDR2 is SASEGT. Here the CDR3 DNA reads TGTGCCAGCAGTGGGGGCCCACAGGGAATTGGTTCACCCCTCCACTTT. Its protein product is CASSGGPQGIGSPLHF.

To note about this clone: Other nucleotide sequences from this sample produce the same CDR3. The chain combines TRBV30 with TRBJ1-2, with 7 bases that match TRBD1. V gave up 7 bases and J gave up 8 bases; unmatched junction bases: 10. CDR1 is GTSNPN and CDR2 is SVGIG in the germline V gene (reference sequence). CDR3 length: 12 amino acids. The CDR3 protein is CAFHGRGRGYTF. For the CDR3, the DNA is TGTGCCTTCCATGGTAGGGGGCGGGGCTACACCTTC. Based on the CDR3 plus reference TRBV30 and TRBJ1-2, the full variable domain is SQTIHQWPATLVQPVGSPLSLECTVEGTSNPNLYWYRQAAGRGLQLLFYSVGIGQISSEVPQNLSASRPQDRQFILSSKKLLLSDSGFYLCAFHGRGRGYTFGSGTRLTVV.

The CDR3 nucleotides are TGTGCCAGCAGCTTAAGTGCCAGGGGTGATCAGCCCCAGCATTTT. It yields the protein CASSLSARGDQPQHF. The rearrangement joins TRBV7-9 to TRBJ1-5; the D gene is possibly TRBD1 (6 bases). Germline values: CDR1 SEHNR, CDR2 FQNEAQ (reference sequence). The CDR3 has 15 amino acids. Trimming shortened V by 2 bases and J by 5 bases, and 13 bases separated the two germline ends.

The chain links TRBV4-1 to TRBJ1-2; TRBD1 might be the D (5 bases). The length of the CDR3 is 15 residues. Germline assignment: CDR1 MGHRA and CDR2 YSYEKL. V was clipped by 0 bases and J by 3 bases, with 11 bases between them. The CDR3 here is CASSQEGAGYYGYTF. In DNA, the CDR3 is TGCGCCAGCAGCCAAGAAGGGGCGGGGTACTATGGCTACACCTTC.

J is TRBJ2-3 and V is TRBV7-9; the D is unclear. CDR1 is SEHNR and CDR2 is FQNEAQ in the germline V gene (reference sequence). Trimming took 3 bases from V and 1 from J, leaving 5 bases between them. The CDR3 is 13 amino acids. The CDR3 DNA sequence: TGTGCCAGCAGCTTCCCTGGCACAGATACGCAGTATTTT. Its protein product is CASSFPGTDTQYF.

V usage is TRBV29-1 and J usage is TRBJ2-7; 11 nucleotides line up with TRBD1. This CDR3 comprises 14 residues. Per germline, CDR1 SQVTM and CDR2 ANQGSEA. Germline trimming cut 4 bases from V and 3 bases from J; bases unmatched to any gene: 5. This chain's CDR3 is CSVGHGTGGYEQYF. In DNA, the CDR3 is TGCAGCGTTGGGCACGGGACAGGGGGCTACGAGCAGTACTTC.

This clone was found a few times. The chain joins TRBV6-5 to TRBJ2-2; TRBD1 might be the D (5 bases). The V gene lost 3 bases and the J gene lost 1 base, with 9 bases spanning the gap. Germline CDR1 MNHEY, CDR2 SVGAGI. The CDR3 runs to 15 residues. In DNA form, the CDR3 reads TGTGCCAGCAGTTATGGCACAGGGAACACCGGGGAGCTGTTTTTT. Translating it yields CASSYGTGNTGELFF.

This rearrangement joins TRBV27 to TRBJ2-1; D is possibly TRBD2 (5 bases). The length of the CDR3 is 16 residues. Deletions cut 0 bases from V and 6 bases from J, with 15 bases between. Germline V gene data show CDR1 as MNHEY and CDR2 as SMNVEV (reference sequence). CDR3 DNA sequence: TGTGCCAGCAGTTTATCGATGGGAGATCATCGCAATGAGCAGTTCTTC. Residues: CASSLSMGDHRNEQFF.

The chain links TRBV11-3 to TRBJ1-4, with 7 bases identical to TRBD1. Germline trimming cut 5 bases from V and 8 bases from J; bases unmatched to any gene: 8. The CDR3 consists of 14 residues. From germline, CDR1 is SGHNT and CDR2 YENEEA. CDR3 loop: CASSPNQGGEKLFF. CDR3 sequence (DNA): TGTGCCAGCAGCCCGAACCAGGGGGGAGAAAAACTGTTTTTT.

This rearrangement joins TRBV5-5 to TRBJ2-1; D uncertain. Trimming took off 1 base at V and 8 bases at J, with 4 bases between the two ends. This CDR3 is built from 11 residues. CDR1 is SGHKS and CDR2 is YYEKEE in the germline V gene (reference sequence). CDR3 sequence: CASSLSYEQFF. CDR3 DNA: TGTGCCAGCAGCTTGTCCTATGAGCAGTTCTTC.

CDR3 residues: CASSKGGAAGNTIYF. The DNA of the CDR3 is TGTGCCAGCAGTAAAGGGGGAGCAGCTGGAAACACCATATATTTT. J is TRBJ1-3 and V is TRBV25-1, with D tentatively TRBD1 (6 bases). Deletions cut 5 bases from V and 2 bases from J, with 13 bases between. Per germline, CDR1 MGHDK and CDR2 SYGVNS. This CDR3 comprises 15 residues.

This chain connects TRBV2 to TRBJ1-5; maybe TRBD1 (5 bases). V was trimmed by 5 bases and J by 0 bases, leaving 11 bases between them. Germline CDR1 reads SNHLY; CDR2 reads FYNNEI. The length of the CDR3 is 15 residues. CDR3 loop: CASSRGHPSNQPQHF. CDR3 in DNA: TGTGCCAGCAGTCGAGGACACCCTAGCAATCAGCCCCAGCATTTT.

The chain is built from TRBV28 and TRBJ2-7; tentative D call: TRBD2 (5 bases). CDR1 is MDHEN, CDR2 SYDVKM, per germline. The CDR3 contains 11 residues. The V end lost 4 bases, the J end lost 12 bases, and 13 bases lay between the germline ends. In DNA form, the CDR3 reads TGTGCCAGCAGTTCCAACTCCGAGGGGTACTTC. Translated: CASSSNSEGYF.